A selection of T cell receptor beta chains follows, all from one sample in a study of blood T cell repertoires in COVID-19. The repertoire was sequenced with immunoSEQ multiplex PCR; TCRdb's copy has only in-frame clones and lacks some. The table has 150,000 to 200,000 clones, roughly nine tenths seen once; the top ten hold approximately 9.9%. Sequences were obtained from peripheral blood. These receptors were taken from a woman aged 60-75 years with COVID-19, enrolled during active disease. CDR3s include the opening cysteine and the closing phenylalanine or tryptophan. A D gene is named only where the DNA matches it firmly. Rows give clone size only sometimes, using once, few, many, or a class for an expanded clone.

J	D	size	V	CDR3	DNA
TRBJ2-7	TRBD2	many	TRBV5-4	CASSPPGLAGGPYEQYF	TGTGCCAGCAGCCCCCCCGGACTAGCGGGAGGACCGTACGAGCAGTACTTC
TRBJ2-7	-	once	TRBV19	CASSTSSDSYEQYF	TGTGCCAGTAGTACCTCTAGCGACTCCTACGAGCAGTACTTC
TRBJ2-2	TRBD1	-	TRBV3-1/TRBV3-2	CASSQFGQGMTGELFF	TGTGCCAGCAGCCAATTTGGACAGGGTATGACCGGGGAGCTGTTTTTT
TRBJ2-7	TRBD2	-	TRBV30	CAWTRGTSGSSYEQYF	TGTGCCTGGACCCGTGGGACTAGCGGGAGTTCCTACGAGCAGTACTTC
TRBJ1-6	TRBD1	once	TRBV28	CASRGQGRSPLHF	TGTGCCAGCAGGGGACAGGGACGTTCACCCCTCCACTTT
TRBJ2-1	TRBD2	-	TRBV6-2/TRBV6-3	CASSLAGAYNEQFF	TGTGCCAGCAGTCTAGCGGGAGCTTACAATGAGCAGTTCTTC
TRBJ2-7	TRBD2	few	TRBV7-3	CASSRTSGMTYEQYF	TGTGCCAGCAGCCGGACTAGCGGGATGACCTACGAGCAGTACTTC
TRBJ2-2	-	-	TRBV18	CASSPYGVAGELFF	TGTGCCAGCTCACCATACGGAGTGGCCGGGGAGCTGTTTTTT
TRBJ2-2	-	-	TRBV7-9	CASSQGSGELFF	TGTGCCAGCAGTCAGGGAAGCGGGGAGCTGTTTTTT
TRBJ2-5	-	-	TRBV4-1	CASSLKEGQETQYF	TGCGCCAGCAGCCTAAAGGAGGGTCAAGAGACCCAGTACTTC
TRBJ1-5	-	-	TRBV19	CASSRRNSNQPQHF	TGTGCCAGTAGTAGGAGGAACAGCAATCAGCCCCAGCATTTT
TRBJ2-7	-	-	TRBV4-3	CASSQGQSSSYEQYF	TGCGCCAGCAGCCAAGGACAGTCAAGCTCCTACGAGCAGTACTTC
TRBJ2-7	-	few	TRBV11-3	CASSSSSYEQYF	TGTGCCAGCAGCTCGAGCTCCTACGAGCAGTACTTC
TRBJ1-1	-	-	TRBV3-1/TRBV3-2	CASSQSWQGVSQNTEAFF	TGTGCCAGCAGCCAAAGTTGGCAGGGCGTTAGTCAGAACACTGAAGCTTTCTTT
TRBJ2-1	TRBD1	once	TRBV6-5	CASSYGTGGDEQFF	TGTGCCAGCAGTTACGGGACAGGGGGGGATGAGCAGTTCTTC
TRBJ2-1	TRBD2	once	TRBV6-2/TRBV6-3	CASSYSPSGGSYNEQFF	TGTGCCAGCAGTTACTCGCCTAGCGGGGGATCCTACAATGAGCAGTTCTTC
TRBJ2-7	TRBD2	-	TRBV27	CASSFGGVASYEQYF	TGTGCCAGCAGTTTCGGGGGGGTAGCCTCCTACGAGCAGTACTTC
TRBJ2-1	-	-	TRBV11-1	CASSLVGGGNEQFF	TGTGCCAGCAGCTTAGTCGGGGGAGGCAATGAGCAGTTCTTC
TRBJ2-3	TRBD2	-	TRBV9	CASSVVGRASTDTQYF	TGTGCCAGCAGCGTAGTAGGGAGGGCTAGCACAGATACGCAGTATTTT
TRBJ2-7	TRBD1	-	TRBV30	CAWRRTGIYEQYF	TGTGCCTGGAGGCGGACAGGGATCTACGAGCAGTACTTC
TRBJ2-7	TRBD1	-	TRBV25-1	CASSDPGTGAYEQYF	TGTGCCAGCAGTGACCCCGGGACAGGGGCCTACGAGCAGTACTTC
TRBJ1-2	TRBD1	-	TRBV7-3	CASSSDRGLGYTF	TGTGCCAGCAGCTCAGACAGGGGGTTAGGCTACACCTTC
TRBJ1-5	TRBD1	-	TRBV2	CAIFVGDRGANQPQHF	TGTGCCATTTTTGTTGGTGACAGGGGTGCCAATCAGCCCCAGCATTTT
TRBJ2-7	TRBD2	-	TRBV25-1	CASSEWEGTIDEQYF	TGTGCCAGCAGTGAATGGGAGGGGACGATCGACGAGCAGTACTTC
TRBJ2-7	-	once	TRBV19	CASSASSDSRPHF	TGTGCCAGTAGTGCTTCGTCGGACTCCCGTCCGCACTTC
TRBJ2-3	TRBD2	-	TRBV7-2	CASSASGRVTQYF	TGTGCCAGCAGCGCAAGCGGGAGGGTTACGCAGTATTTT
TRBJ2-7	-	once	TRBV3-1/TRBV3-2	CASSLDSPYEQYF	TGTGCCAGCAGCCTGGACAGCCCCTACGAGCAGTACTTC
TRBJ1-4	TRBD1	-	TRBV6-2/TRBV6-3	CASSPGQGLSEKLFF	TGTGCCAGCAGCCCCGGACAGGGGTTATCTGAAAAACTGTTTTTT
TRBJ2-2	-	-	TRBV30	CAWKSLRRVGELFF	TGTGCCTGGAAAAGTCTCCGGAGGGTCGGGGAGCTGTTTTTT
TRBJ2-3	-	-	TRBV6-8	CASSPHRPEALTDTQYF	TGTGCCAGCAGTCCTCACCGTCCGGAGGCACTCACAGATACGCAGTATTTT
TRBJ2-7	-	-	TRBV5-6	CASSQGGDEQYF	TGTGCCAGCAGTCAAGGGGGGGACGAGCAGTACTTC
TRBJ2-3	TRBD2	-	TRBV5-1	CASSRLAGGVDTQYF	TGCGCCAGCAGCCGACTAGCGGGAGGGGTAGATACGCAGTATTTT
TRBJ2-1	-	-	TRBV5-1	CASSFQNRLVGYNEQFF	TGCGCCAGCAGCTTTCAGAACAGACTAGTGGGCTACAATGAGCAGTTCTTC
TRBJ2-5	-	-	TRBV9	CASSVGTGQAGQETQYF	TGTGCCAGCAGCGTAGGGACTGGACAGGCGGGGCAAGAGACCCAGTACTTC
TRBJ1-5	-	-	TRBV4-1	CASSQGAVGNQPQHF	TGCGCCAGCAGCCAAGGGGCAGTAGGCAATCAGCCCCAGCATTTT
TRBJ2-6	-	-	TRBV21-1	CASSGTGDSGANVLTF	TGTGCCAGCAGCGGGACAGGGGACTCTGGGGCCAACGTCCTGACTTTC
TRBJ2-1	TRBD1	-	TRBV6-6	CASSGQGAQNEQFF	TGTGCCAGCAGTGGACAGGGGGCCCAAAATGAGCAGTTCTTC
TRBJ2-3	TRBD2	-	TRBV4-1	CARSPPGGREKGDTQYF	TGCGCCCGCAGCCCACCGGGAGGGCGGGAAAAGGGGGATACGCAGTATTTT
TRBJ2-3	-	-	TRBV19	CASSISSDTQYF	TGTGCCAGTAGTATCAGTTCAGATACGCAGTATTTT
TRBJ1-4	TRBD1	-	TRBV7-2	CASSLVGWTGLGGEKLFF	TGTGCCAGCAGCTTAGTAGGTTGGACAGGGCTTGGAGGGGAAAAACTGTTTTTT
TRBJ2-5	TRBD1	-	TRBV7-3	CASSLKGARDSSWETQYF	TGTGCCAGCAGCTTAAAGGGGGCCCGGGACAGCTCTTGGGAGACCCAGTACTTC
TRBJ2-7	TRBD1	-	TRBV9	CASSPRTGPYEQYF	TGTGCCAGCAGCCCGCGGACAGGACCCTACGAGCAGTACTTC
TRBJ2-1	TRBD1	-	TRBV11-3	CASSFSQGISYNEQFF	TGTGCCAGCAGCTTCTCACAGGGGATCTCCTACAATGAGCAGTTCTTC
TRBJ1-6	-	-	TRBV6-2/TRBV6-3	CASSYDGRGSSYNSPLHF	TGTGCCAGCAGTTACGACGGCAGGGGAAGCTCCTATAATTCACCCCTCCACTTT
TRBJ2-7	-	once	TRBV24-1	CATSVGSEQYF	TGTGCCACCAGTGTCGGGAGCGAGCAGTACTTC
TRBJ2-2	-	-	TRBV11-2	CASSLSGAYTGELFF	TGTGCCAGCAGCTTATCAGGGGCGTACACCGGGGAGCTGTTTTTT
TRBJ2-5	-	-	TRBV9	CASSVGPTGVGKETQYF	TGTGCCAGCAGCGTAGGCCCGACGGGAGTAGGGAAAGAGACCCAGTACTTC